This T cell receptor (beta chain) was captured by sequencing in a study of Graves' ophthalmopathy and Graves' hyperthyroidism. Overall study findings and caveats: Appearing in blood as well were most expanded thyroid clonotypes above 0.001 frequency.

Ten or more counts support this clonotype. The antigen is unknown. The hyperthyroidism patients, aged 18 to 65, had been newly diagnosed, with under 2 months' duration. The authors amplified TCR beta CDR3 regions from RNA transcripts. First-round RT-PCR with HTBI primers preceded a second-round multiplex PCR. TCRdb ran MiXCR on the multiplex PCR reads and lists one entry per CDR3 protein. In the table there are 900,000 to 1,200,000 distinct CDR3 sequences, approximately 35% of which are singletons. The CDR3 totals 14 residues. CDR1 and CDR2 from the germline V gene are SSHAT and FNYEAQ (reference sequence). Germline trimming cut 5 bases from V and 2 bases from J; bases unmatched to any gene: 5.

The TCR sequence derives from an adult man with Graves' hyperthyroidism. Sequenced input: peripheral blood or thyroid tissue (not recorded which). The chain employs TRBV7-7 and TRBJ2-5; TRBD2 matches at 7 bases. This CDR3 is CASSHGLGQETQYF. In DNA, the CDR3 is TGTGCCAGCAGCCACGGACTAGGGCAAGAGACCCAGTACTTC.